This section outlines one T cell receptor beta chain sequence together with its context. Germline values: CDR1 SGHRS, CDR2 YFSETQ. V gave up 5 bases and J gave up 5 bases; unmatched junction bases: 12. The CDR3 is 16 amino acids. The data derive from a study of blood T cell repertoires in COVID-19. Study-wide background: From T cells, B-cell-depleted T cells, or PBMCs came the material, which was cDNA or gDNA.

While infection was still active, Seattle patients were enrolled and then followed longitudinally. Profiled with immunoSEQ multiplex PCR; TCRdb holds only in-frame clones, not every one. Seen here are over 150,000 clones, around 83% observed once, and the top ten hold 9.5% to 13%. Sequences were obtained from peripheral blood. The chain is built from TRBV5-1 and TRBJ1-2; 10 bases align to TRBD1. The clonotype comes from a woman aged 60 to 75 with COVID-19, enrolled during active disease. The CDR3 nucleotides read TGCGCCAGCAGAACCGGGACAGGGGCCCTCGAGTATGGCTACACCTTC. Protein sequence: CASRTGTGALEYGYTF.